In this sample, the clone carrying this TCR beta chain turned up many times. This specimen comes from a study of response to subunit inactivated influenza vaccine. TCRdb reprocessed the RT-PCR reads via MiXCR and lists one record per CDR3 protein. The profile shows 710,000 or so distinct CDR3 sequences, 15% to 18% of them singletons. The CDR3 has 12 amino acids. V lost 2 bases to trimming and J lost 2 bases, with 6 bases between them. Germline V gene lookup returns CDR1 DFQATT and CDR2 SNEGSKA (reference sequence). Sequencing used PBMCs from blood, obtained about 11 days after vaccination. The chain links TRBV20-1 to TRBJ1-1; D is ambiguous. The TCR was taken from a man aged 45-60 years who received an inactivated influenza vaccine. The CDR3 loop is CSARRPNTEAFF. As DNA, the CDR3 is TGCAGTGCTAGACGCCCAAACACTGAAGCTTTCTTT.